Below are 21 T cell receptor beta chains sequenced from a single sample in a study of cytomegalovirus exposure and HLA in healthy donors. PCR was performed using 60 Vbeta and 13 Jbeta primers. Clones were sequenced by immunoSEQ multiplex PCR, and TCRdb holds only the in-frame ones, with some missing. The sample consists of 85,000 to 95,000 clones, 70% to 85% of them appearing once. Sample: PBMCs. The receptors stem from a man aged 30 to 45 in good health and CMV-seropositive.

V is TRBV10-2 and J is TRBJ2-5; the D gene is possibly TRBD2 (6 bases). Trimming took 2 bases from V and 5 from J, leaving 15 bases between them. Germline values: CDR1 WSHSY, CDR2 SAAADI. The CDR3 loop spans 15 amino acids. CDR3: CASSERGEVMETQYF. The CDR3 DNA reads TGCGCCAGCAGTGAGAGAGGGGAGGTGATGGAGACCCAGTACTTC.

The chain recombines TRBV5-6 with TRBJ1-2; the match to TRBD1 covers 11 bases. Trimming at V came to 5 bases and at J to 2 bases, leaving 5 bases not matched to a gene. Germline values: CDR1 SGHDT, CDR2 YYEEEE. CDR3 length: 15 amino acids. CDR3 DNA sequence: TGTGCCAGCAGAGCTAGGACAGGGGGCAACTATGGCTACACCTTC. Translation: CASRARTGGNYGYTF.

The chain carries TRBV11-2 and TRBJ1-2; D is possibly TRBD1 (6 bases). This CDR3 spans 11 amino acids. The V and J ends lost 11 bases and 7 bases respectively, with 14 bases between them. Germline V lookup: CDR1 SGHAT, CDR2 FQNNGV. The DNA for the CDR3 is TGTGCCTCCGGGACATTAGGTGGCTACACCTTC. It encodes CASGTLGGYTF. The full variable domain, in which reference TRBV11-2 and TRBJ1-2 provide the parts outside the CDR3, is EAGVAQSPRYKIIEKRQSVAFWCNPISGHATLYWYQQILGQGPKLLIQFQNNGVVDDSQLPKDRFSAERLKGVDSTLKIQPAKLEDSAVYLCASGTLGGYTFGSGTRLTVV.

This clone was recorded a few times. This chain links TRBV9 with TRBJ1-1, with D possibly matching TRBD1 (5 bases). Per the germline V gene, CDR1 is SGDLS and CDR2 is YYNGEE. Trimming stripped 0 bases from V and 2 bases from J, with 11 bases between. The CDR3 sequence is 15 residues long. CDR3 sequence reads: CASSVVGGGNTEAFF. CDR3 DNA sequence: TGTGCCAGCAGCGTAGTGGGGGGGGGAAACACTGAAGCTTTCTTT.

This chain connects TRBV7-3 to TRBJ2-1, with TRBD2 identical over 7 bases. The germline V gene has CDR1 SGHTA and CDR2 FQGTGA. The CDR3 spans 17 residues. The trim removed 5 bases at V and 8 bases at J, leaving 18 bases unmatched. The CDR3 nucleotides read TGTGCCAGCAGCCTAGGGGAGGGGTCCTGGAGATATGATGAGCAGTTCTTC. Protein: CASSLGEGSWRYDEQFF. The whole variable domain, remainder taken from reference TRBV7-3 and TRBJ2-1, is GAGVSQTPSNKVTEKGKYVELRCDPISGHTALYWYRQSLGQGPEFLIYFQGTGAADDSGLPNDRFFAVRPEGSVSTLKIQRTERGDSAVYLCASSLGEGSWRYDEQFFGPGTRLTVL.

The rearrangement uses TRBV6-1 and TRBJ1-2; 9 bases align to TRBD1. Unmatched junction bases numbered 6, after V lost 6 bases and J lost 1 base. Germline V gives CDR1 MNHNS, CDR2 SASEGT. This CDR3 region has 15 residues. The CDR3 protein is CASRPQGALNYGYTF. The CDR3 region has the DNA TGTGCCAGCAGGCCACAGGGGGCTCTTAACTATGGCTACACCTTC.

This clone was observed a single time. The J gene is TRBJ1-1, the V gene TRBV10-1; no reliable D call. CDR3 length: 13 residues. Germline CDR1 and CDR2: WNHNN and SYGVQD (reference sequence). V gave up 5 bases and J gave up 3 bases, with 10 bases separating them. CDR3 bases: TGCGCCAGCAGTAGGAGTCTCGACACTGAAGCTTTCTTT. It translates to CASSRSLDTEAFF.

The V call is TRBV28, the J call TRBJ1-2, with D maybe TRBD1 (5 bases). Trimming pared 5 bases from V and 8 bases from J, leaving 18 bases between. The germline CDR1 and CDR2 sequences are MDHEN and SYDVKM. The length of the CDR3 is 14 residues. The CDR3 DNA sequence: TGTGCCAGCAGTGCTTCCGGTTTGGAGGGGGGCTACACCTTC. Translated: CASSASGLEGGYTF.

The chain links TRBV6-6 to TRBJ1-1; unclear D gene. The CDR3 totals 16 residues. V lost 7 bases and J lost 1, with 19 bases in between. In germline, CDR1 is MNHNY, CDR2 SVGAGI (reference sequence). The CDR3 reads CASTLTPRGPNTEAFF. DNA for the CDR3: TGTGCCAGCACCCTTACTCCCAGAGGGCCGAACACTGAAGCTTTCTTT.

This chain connects TRBV10-2 to TRBJ2-7; D gene ambiguous. The CDR3 is 14 amino acids. Germline lookup yields CDR1 WSHSY and CDR2 SAAADI. Trimming took 6 bases from V and 1 from J, leaving 13 bases between them. The DNA for the CDR3 is TGCGCCAGCAGAAACGAGCACAGTTCCTACGAGCAGTACTTC. It yields the protein CASRNEHSSYEQYF.

This clone has just one count. The chain uses TRBV4-3 and TRBJ2-1; 9 bases are a match to TRBD2. This CDR3 spans 16 amino acids. The germline gives CDR1 LGHNA, CDR2 YSLEER. V shed 4 bases and J 0 bases; nucleotides not matched to a gene: 4. The CDR3 here is CASSLISGSSYNEQFF. The CDR3 DNA reads as TGCGCCAGCAGCCTGATTAGCGGGAGCTCCTACAATGAGCAGTTCTTC.

The J gene is TRBJ2-3, the V gene TRBV18; a possible D gene is TRBD2 (6 bases). CDR1 is KGHSH and CDR2 is LQKENI in the germline V gene. The CDR3 runs to 14 residues. Trimming took 6 bases from V and 3 from J, leaving 13 bases between them. CDR3 bases: TGTGCCAGCTCCCCCGAGGGGAGGACAGATACGCAGTATTTT. Translating gives CASSPEGRTDTQYF.

The rearrangement uses TRBV28 and TRBJ1-4, with 8 bases fitting TRBD1. Per germline, CDR1 MDHEN and CDR2 SYDVKM. This CDR3 has 13 amino acids. Trimming took 4 bases from V and 10 from J; bases not matched to a gene: 5. As DNA, the CDR3 is TGTGCCAGCAGTTCAATTACAGGGGGAAAACTGTTTTTT. This sequence encodes CASSSITGGKLFF.

The V gene is TRBV12-1, the J gene TRBJ2-3; TRBD2 reflects the table's D call only, with no check against the DNA. TRBV12-1 has pseudogene status. This CDR3 spans 14 amino acids. CDR3 sequence (DNA): TGTGCCAGCAGCTTCGCGGGGGCGGAAGATACGCAGTATTTT. Protein: CASSFAGAEDTQYF.

This chain links TRBV7-3 with TRBJ1-1, with D possibly matching TRBD1 (6 bases). V lost 5 bases and J lost 0, with 10 bases in between. CDR1 and CDR2 (germline): SGHTA, FQGTGA. This CDR3 is 14 amino acids long. The CDR3 sequence is CASSPGALNTEAFF. CDR3 sequence (DNA): TGTGCCAGCAGCCCAGGGGCTCTGAACACTGAAGCTTTCTTT.

The J gene is TRBJ1-2, the V gene TRBV30; D is ambiguous. The CDR3 loop spans 13 amino acids. Per the germline V gene, CDR1 is GTSNPN and CDR2 is SVGIG (reference sequence). Trimming removed 0 bases from V and 8 bases from J, with 13 bases in between. The CDR3 nucleotides read TGTGCCTGGAGTGTAACCGGGTACATCGGCTACACCTTC. Its protein product is CAWSVTGYIGYTF.

The chain combines TRBV5-6 with TRBJ1-5; weak D call: TRBD1 (5 bases). Trimming left V 3 bases short and J 0 bases short, with 7 bases between. Looked up from germline, CDR1 is SGHDT and CDR2 is YYEEEE. The CDR3 length is 14 residues. As DNA, the CDR3 is TGTGCCAGCAGCTACAGGAGTAGCAATCAGCCCCAGCATTTT. It yields the protein CASSYRSSNQPQHF.

The J gene is TRBJ1-1, the V gene TRBV6-5; tentatively, D is TRBD1 (5 bases). The CDR3 sequence is 14 residues long. Trimming left V 4 bases short and J 1 base short, with 10 bases between. Germline V gene lookup returns CDR1 MNHEY and CDR2 SVGAGI. The CDR3 protein is CASSWRQRNTEAFF. The CDR3 bases are TGTGCCAGCAGTTGGCGACAGAGGAACACTGAAGCTTTCTTT.

The V call is TRBV19, the J call TRBJ1-2, with 8 bases matching TRBD1. The CDR3 is 14 residues long. Per germline, CDR1 LNHDA and CDR2 SQIVND (reference sequence). V was clipped by 6 bases and J by 2 bases; unmatched bases: 5. The DNA of the CDR3 is TGTGCCAGTAGCGGACAGGGAGGAAACTATGGCTACACCTTC. Protein product: CASSGQGGNYGYTF.

This clone has only a few counts. The genes are TRBV5-1 and TRBJ2-1; possible D gene TRBD2, 5 bases. The ends were cut back, 3 bases at V and 1 base at J, with 17 bases in the middle. The CDR3 runs 17 residues. CDR1 SGHRS and CDR2 YFSETQ come from the germline V gene. The CDR3 protein is CASSWVGGRGSYNEQFF. The CDR3 DNA is TGCGCCAGCAGCTGGGTTGGAGGCCGTGGGTCCTACAATGAGCAGTTCTTC.

CDR3 region: CASSIRGLGYTF. Written as DNA, the CDR3 is TGTGCCAGTAGTATACGAGGGTTGGGCTACACCTTC. The chain joins TRBV19 to TRBJ1-2, with no clear D. This CDR3 region has 12 residues. Trimming left V 2 bases short and J 8 bases short, with 9 bases between. Germline V gives CDR1 LNHDA, CDR2 SQIVND (reference sequence).